This T cell receptor (beta chain) was found in a study of cytomegalovirus exposure and HLA in healthy donors. Broader study findings: Published work reported that the classifier diagnosed cytomegalovirus status with high specificity and sensitivity.

PCR was performed using 60 Vbeta and 13 Jbeta primers. Measured with immunoSEQ multiplex PCR; TCRdb has only the in-frame clones, and not every one. The repertoire holds 95,000 to 150,000 clones, 15% to 17% seen once, with under 2.5% in the top ten. To note about this clone: Its antigen is unknown. Since the CDR3 does not end with the conserved phenylalanine or tryptophan, this likely comes from a read error.

Sequences were obtained from PBMCs. The TCR was taken from a young woman in good health and CMV-seronegative.

The CDR3 nucleotides read TGTGCCATCAGTGAGTCTTACCCCGGCAGGGGGGTCACTGAAGCTTTCGTT. Encoded protein: CAISESYPGRGVTEAFV. V usage is TRBV10-3 and J usage is TRBJ1-1; 7 bases agree with TRBD1. Per the germline V gene, CDR1 is ENHRY and CDR2 is SYGVKD. V was clipped by 0 bases and J by 4 bases; unmatched bases: 11. The CDR3 is made up of 17 amino acids.